This TCR beta chain came from a study of blood T cell repertoires in COVID-19. Study as a whole: Acute-phase and convalescent COVID-19 samples originated in the United States, Italy and Spain. The analysed material was cDNA or gDNA that came from T cells, B-cell-depleted T cells, or PBMCs.

Authors' methods: Estimated nucleated cell counts came from reference gene primer amplification. Here immunoSEQ multiplex PCR was the method, and the copy in TCRdb shows in-frame clones only, minus some. V and J calls and clone size are given by that table; D and trimming were obtained from the DNA. The data contain about 53,000 clones, 65% to 80% of them seen just once; the ten biggest clones take up around 45%. This clone has a handful of counts. The CDR3 covers 16 residues. CDR1 is SQVTM, CDR2 ANQGSEA, per germline. V was clipped by 5 bases and J by 8 bases; unmatched bases: 16. The origin of this receptor is a man between 65 and 80 years old with active or convalescent COVID-19. This chain links TRBV29-1 with TRBJ1-2, with 11 nucleotides matching TRBD1. The material sequenced was peripheral blood. The CDR3: CSVPPGQGEQTWGYTF. The CDR3 nucleotides read TGCAGCGTTCCCCCGGGACAGGGGGAGCAAACGTGGGGCTACACCTTC.